This TCR beta chain appears in the sequencing data of a study of beta chain features in type 1 diabetes. Reverse transcription of all isolated RNA meant that expressed TCRB transcripts were sequenced. The table came from immunoSEQ multiplex PCR; TCRdb's copy has only in-frame clones and leaves some out. The data hold more than 300,000 clones, with 8% observed a single time. The trim removed 0 bases at V and 2 bases at J, leaving 7 bases unmatched. Germline V gives CDR1 SGDLS, CDR2 YYNGEE. CDR3 length: 16 amino acids. Via the markers CD45RO/CCR7/CD25/CD127/CD95/CD27, stem cell-like memory, regulatory, central memory and naive CD4+ cells were sorted. The study's findings and limits: Individuals with type 1 diabetes displayed fewer insertions and more deletions at VDJ junctions.

About this clone itself: Its antigen is not known.

The V gene is TRBV9, the J gene TRBJ2-5; 7 bases are a match to TRBD2. Sequences were obtained from central memory CD4+ T cells from blood. The TCR originated in a young woman in good health. In DNA, the CDR3 is TGTGCCAGCAGCGTAGGGGCCCTAGCGGAACAAGAGACCCAGTACTTC. The encoded protein is CASSVGALAEQETQYF.